This is a list of T cell receptor beta chains from one sample in a study of yellow fever vaccine responses in identical twins. Via MiXCR, TCRdb re-called the RT-PCR reads, giving one row per CDR3 protein. The data show around 20,000 distinct CDR3 sequences, with about two thirds seen just once and 2% to 2.5% held by the top ten. This material consisted of T cells from blood (PBMCs), unsorted or a sorted subset (not recorded which), taken before or after yellow fever vaccination (not recorded which). These receptors were obtained from a woman aged 18-30 years who received the yellow fever vaccine. Both conserved end residues are part of each CDR3. D genes are given only for firm matches. Clone size appears in some rows only: once, few, many, or a class for an expanded clone.

J gene: TRBJ2-1; clone size: few; V gene: TRBV7-2; D gene: TRBD2; CDR3 protein: CASSLALLAGIYNEQFF; CDR3 DNA: TGTGCCAGCAGCTTGGCGCTTCTAGCGGGAATCTACAATGAGCAGTTCTTC
J gene: TRBJ2-5; clone size: .; V gene: TRBV29-1; D gene: TRBD2; CDR3 protein: CSVASSGKETQYF; CDR3 DNA: TGCAGCGTTGCGTCTAGCGGGAAAGAGACCCAGTACTTC
J gene: TRBJ1-1; clone size: .; V gene: TRBV27; D gene: .; CDR3 protein: CASSSVNTEAFF; CDR3 DNA: TGTGCCAGCAGTTCCGTCAACACTGAAGCTTTCTTT
J gene: TRBJ2-1; clone size: .; V gene: TRBV10-1; D gene: .; CDR3 protein: CASSDLSGLSSYNEQFF; CDR3 DNA: TGCGCCAGCAGTGACCTTAGCGGCTTAAGCTCCTACAATGAGCAGTTCTTC
J gene: TRBJ1-2; clone size: .; V gene: TRBV4-1; D gene: TRBD1; CDR3 protein: CASSQGGQGGGYTF; CDR3 DNA: TGCGCCAGCAGCCAAGGAGGGCAGGGGGGTGGCTACACCTTC
J gene: TRBJ2-1; clone size: .; V gene: TRBV5-4; D gene: TRBD2; CDR3 protein: CASSFGASGTEKYNEQFF; CDR3 DNA: TGTGCCAGCAGCTTCGGGGCTAGCGGAACTGAGAAGTACAATGAGCAGTTCTTC
J gene: TRBJ2-7; clone size: .; V gene: TRBV3-1; D gene: .; CDR3 protein: CASSQQLTYEQYF; CDR3 DNA: TGTGCCAGCAGCCAACAGCTAACCTACGAGCAGTACTTC
J gene: TRBJ2-1; clone size: few; V gene: TRBV29-1; D gene: .; CDR3 protein: CSVEGSVGRDYNEQFF; CDR3 DNA: TGCAGCGTTGAGGGCTCTGTCGGCAGGGATTACAATGAGCAGTTCTTC
J gene: TRBJ1-6; clone size: .; V gene: TRBV4-1; D gene: .; CDR3 protein: CASSDNSPLHF; CDR3 DNA: TGCGCCAGCAGCGATAATTCACCCCTCCACTTT
J gene: TRBJ2-3; clone size: once; V gene: TRBV7-3; D gene: .; CDR3 protein: CASSLTGGNTDTQYF; CDR3 DNA: TGTGCCAGCAGCTTAACGGGGGGTAACACAGATACGCAGTATTTT
J gene: TRBJ1-1; clone size: .; V gene: TRBV27; D gene: .; CDR3 protein: CASRYGGAPEAFF; CDR3 DNA: TGTGCCAGCCGATATGGGGGGGCCCCTGAAGCTTTCTTT
J gene: TRBJ1-1; clone size: .; V gene: TRBV19; D gene: .; CDR3 protein: CASSTPGWEAFF; CDR3 DNA: TGTGCCAGTAGTACTCCGGGGTGGGAAGCTTTCTTT
J gene: TRBJ2-1; clone size: .; V gene: TRBV11-1; D gene: .; CDR3 protein: CASSVSQSNNEQFF; CDR3 DNA: TGTGCCAGCAGCGTATCTCAAAGCAACAATGAGCAGTTCTTC
J gene: TRBJ2-5; clone size: .; V gene: TRBV3-1; D gene: .; CDR3 protein: CASSQEWTSSRVVETQYF; CDR3 DNA: TGTGCCAGCAGCCAAGAGTGGACTTCATCGCGTGTCGTAGAGACCCAGTACTTC
J gene: TRBJ2-1; clone size: once; V gene: TRBV24-1; D gene: TRBD2; CDR3 protein: CATSVGGGYNEQFF; CDR3 DNA: TGTGCCACCAGTGTGGGCGGGGGATACAATGAGCAGTTCTTC
J gene: TRBJ2-1; clone size: few; V gene: TRBV11-2; D gene: .; CDR3 protein: CASSPTGPQFF; CDR3 DNA: TGTGCCAGCAGCCCTACCGGGCCGCAGTTCTTC
J gene: TRBJ1-5; clone size: .; V gene: TRBV10-3; D gene: .; CDR3 protein: CAISSPPGPQHF; CDR3 DNA: TGTGCCATCAGCTCACCGCCGGGGCCCCAGCATTTT
J gene: TRBJ2-5; clone size: .; V gene: TRBV9; D gene: .; CDR3 protein: CASSVGTGVQETQYF; CDR3 DNA: TGTGCCAGCAGCGTAGGTACAGGAGTCCAAGAGACCCAGTACTTC
J gene: TRBJ2-7; clone size: .; V gene: TRBV28; D gene: .; CDR3 protein: CASSLPGREQYF; CDR3 DNA: TGTGCCAGCAGTTTACCCGGACGCGAGCAGTACTTC
J gene: TRBJ1-1; clone size: .; V gene: TRBV14; D gene: .; CDR3 protein: CASSPLFVVQAEAFF; CDR3 DNA: TGTGCCAGCAGCCCCCTTTTCGTGGTTCAGGCTGAAGCTTTCTTT
J gene: TRBJ2-1; clone size: .; V gene: TRBV2; D gene: TRBD2; CDR3 protein: CASSGRGISYNEQFF; CDR3 DNA: TGTGCCAGCAGTGGGCGGGGGATCTCCTACAATGAGCAGTTCTTC
J gene: TRBJ2-3; clone size: .; V gene: TRBV18; D gene: TRBD1; CDR3 protein: CASSPDRASTDTQYF; CDR3 DNA: TGTGCCAGCTCACCGGACAGGGCCAGCACAGATACGCAGTATTTT
J gene: TRBJ1-6; clone size: .; V gene: TRBV18; D gene: .; CDR3 protein: CASSQHFGVNNSPLHF; CDR3 DNA: TGTGCCAGCTCACAGCATTTTGGGGTGAACAATTCACCCCTCCACTTT
J gene: TRBJ2-3; clone size: .; V gene: TRBV13; D gene: TRBD1; CDR3 protein: CASRVGQGSLDTQYF; CDR3 DNA: TGTGCCAGCAGAGTAGGACAGGGATCGCTTGATACGCAGTATTTT
J gene: TRBJ1-1; clone size: few; V gene: TRBV5-1; D gene: .; CDR3 protein: CASSIETANTEAFF; CDR3 DNA: TGCGCCAGCAGCATAGAAACAGCGAACACTGAAGCTTTCTTT
J gene: TRBJ2-5; clone size: .; V gene: TRBV18; D gene: .; CDR3 protein: CASSPGGSTQYF; CDR3 DNA: TGTGCCAGCTCACCAGGCGGTTCGACCCAGTACTTC
J gene: TRBJ2-2; clone size: .; V gene: TRBV29-1; D gene: .; CDR3 protein: CSVESGLTPPGELFF; CDR3 DNA: TGCAGCGTTGAGTCGGGATTAACTCCGCCGGGGGAGCTGTTTTTT
J gene: TRBJ2-3; clone size: once; V gene: TRBV4-1; D gene: TRBD1; CDR3 protein: CASSLGQYTDTQYF; CDR3 DNA: TGCGCCAGCAGCCTGGGACAGTACACAGATACGCAGTATTTT
J gene: TRBJ2-1; clone size: .; V gene: TRBV18; D gene: TRBD2; CDR3 protein: CASSRPGTSAYNEQFF; CDR3 DNA: TGTGCCAGCTCCCGACCCGGGACTAGCGCCTACAATGAGCAGTTCTTC
J gene: TRBJ2-4; clone size: .; V gene: TRBV18; D gene: .; CDR3 protein: CASSPQEQLAKNIQYF; CDR3 DNA: TGTGCCAGCTCACCACAGGAACAGCTAGCCAAAAACATTCAGTACTTC
J gene: TRBJ1-4; clone size: few; V gene: TRBV2; D gene: TRBD1; CDR3 protein: CASTELQGGREKLFF; CDR3 DNA: TGTGCCAGCACCGAACTACAGGGGGGTCGTGAAAAACTGTTTTTT
J gene: TRBJ2-5; clone size: .; V gene: TRBV15; D gene: TRBD1; CDR3 protein: CATSVYRGREETQYF; CDR3 DNA: TGTGCCACCAGCGTTTACAGGGGGCGAGAGGAGACCCAGTACTTC
J gene: TRBJ2-7; clone size: .; V gene: TRBV5-1; D gene: TRBD1; CDR3 protein: CASSTTGDYEQYF; CDR3 DNA: TGCGCCAGCAGCACTACAGGGGACTACGAGCAGTACTTC
J gene: TRBJ2-3; clone size: .; V gene: TRBV11-1; D gene: TRBD2; CDR3 protein: CASSLGTGRAQYF; CDR3 DNA: TGTGCCAGCAGCTTAGGGACCGGGAGGGCGCAGTATTTT
J gene: TRBJ1-4; clone size: .; V gene: TRBV23-1; D gene: .; CDR3 protein: CASRDRQGLRLMKNCFF; CDR3 DNA: .
J gene: TRBJ2-7; clone size: .; V gene: TRBV19; D gene: .; CDR3 protein: CASSVGQYYEQYF; CDR3 DNA: TGTGCCAGTAGTGTCGGCCAGTACTACGAGCAGTACTTC
J gene: TRBJ2-5; clone size: .; V gene: TRBV29-1; D gene: .; CDR3 protein: CSAFMYQETQYF; CDR3 DNA: TGCAGCGCCTTTATGTACCAAGAGACCCAGTACTTC
J gene: TRBJ2-5; clone size: .; V gene: TRBV6-1; D gene: .; CDR3 protein: CASSSDPGQGGGTQYF; CDR3 DNA: TGTGCCAGCAGCAGCGACCCGGGACAAGGCGGGGGGACCCAGTACTTC
J gene: TRBJ2-3; clone size: .; V gene: TRBV28; D gene: .; CDR3 protein: CASRNGPDTQYF; CDR3 DNA: TGTGCCAGCAGAAATGGGCCAGATACGCAGTATTTT
J gene: TRBJ2-2; clone size: few; V gene: TRBV20-1; D gene: TRBD1; CDR3 protein: CSARDQDRGGELFF; CDR3 DNA: TGCAGTGCTAGAGATCAGGACAGGGGAGGGGAGCTGTTTTTT
J gene: TRBJ1-1; clone size: .; V gene: TRBV5-5; D gene: TRBD1; CDR3 protein: CASSRRDSFTEAFF; CDR3 DNA: TGTGCCAGCAGCCGCCGGGACAGTTTCACTGAAGCTTTCTTT
J gene: TRBJ1-5; clone size: .; V gene: TRBV7-9; D gene: .; CDR3 protein: CASSLTGQPQHF; CDR3 DNA: TGTGCCAGCAGCTTAACAGGCCAGCCCCAGCATTTT
J gene: TRBJ1-2; clone size: .; V gene: TRBV7-6; D gene: .; CDR3 protein: CASSLGPNYGYTF; CDR3 DNA: TGTGCCAGCAGCTTAGGGCCTAACTATGGCTACACCTTC
J gene: TRBJ1-5; clone size: .; V gene: TRBV12-3/TRBV12-4; D gene: TRBD1; CDR3 protein: CASSPGGFNQPQHF; CDR3 DNA: TGTGCCAGCAGTCCAGGGGGATTCAATCAGCCCCAGCATTTT
J gene: TRBJ2-3; clone size: .; V gene: TRBV5-6; D gene: .; CDR3 protein: CASSLEGGLDTQYF; CDR3 DNA: TGTGCCAGCAGCTTGGAGGGGGGGCTAGATACGCAGTATTTT
J gene: TRBJ2-5; clone size: few; V gene: TRBV5-4; D gene: .; CDR3 protein: CASSSPGGETQYF; CDR3 DNA: TGTGCCAGCAGCTCCCCCGGAGGAGAGACCCAGTACTTC
J gene: TRBJ2-7; clone size: .; V gene: TRBV4-2; D gene: TRBD2; CDR3 protein: CASSQEGLASGEQYF; CDR3 DNA: TGTGCCAGCAGCCAAGAAGGACTAGCGAGCGGAGAGCAGTACTTC
J gene: TRBJ2-1; clone size: .; V gene: TRBV11-2; D gene: TRBD2; CDR3 protein: CASSLVLSGSSDEQFF; CDR3 DNA: TGTGCCAGCAGCTTAGTTCTTAGCGGGAGTTCTGATGAGCAGTTCTTC
J gene: TRBJ1-5; clone size: .; V gene: TRBV2; D gene: .; CDR3 protein: CASKVNSNQPQHF; CDR3 DNA: TGTGCCAGCAAGGTAAATAGCAATCAGCCCCAGCATTTT
J gene: TRBJ1-1; clone size: .; V gene: TRBV11-3; D gene: .; CDR3 protein: CASSLGGTSPPTEAFF; CDR3 DNA: TGTGCCAGCAGCTTAGGCGGGACAAGTCCCCCCACTGAAGCTTTCTTT
J gene: TRBJ2-1; clone size: .; V gene: TRBV4-3; D gene: TRBD2; CDR3 protein: CASSQGLAGNNEQFF; CDR3 DNA: TGCGCCAGCAGCCAAGGACTAGCGGGGAACAATGAGCAGTTCTTC
J gene: TRBJ1-4; clone size: once; V gene: TRBV15; D gene: TRBD1; CDR3 protein: CATSRGDRENEKLFF; CDR3 DNA: TGTGCCACCAGCAGAGGCGACAGGGAGAATGAAAAACTGTTTTTT
J gene: TRBJ1-1; clone size: .; V gene: TRBV16; D gene: .; CDR3 protein: CASSPSREAFF; CDR3 DNA: TGTGCCAGCAGCCCCTCCAGGGAAGCTTTCTTT
J gene: TRBJ2-5; clone size: .; V gene: TRBV10-3; D gene: TRBD1; CDR3 protein: CAEGTGGVETQYF; CDR3 DNA: TGTGCCGAGGGGACAGGGGGCGTGGAGACCCAGTACTTC
J gene: TRBJ1-6; clone size: .; V gene: TRBV5-1; D gene: TRBD1; CDR3 protein: CASSFGQGNSPLHF; CDR3 DNA: TGCGCCAGCAGCTTCGGACAGGGCAATTCACCCCTCCACTTT